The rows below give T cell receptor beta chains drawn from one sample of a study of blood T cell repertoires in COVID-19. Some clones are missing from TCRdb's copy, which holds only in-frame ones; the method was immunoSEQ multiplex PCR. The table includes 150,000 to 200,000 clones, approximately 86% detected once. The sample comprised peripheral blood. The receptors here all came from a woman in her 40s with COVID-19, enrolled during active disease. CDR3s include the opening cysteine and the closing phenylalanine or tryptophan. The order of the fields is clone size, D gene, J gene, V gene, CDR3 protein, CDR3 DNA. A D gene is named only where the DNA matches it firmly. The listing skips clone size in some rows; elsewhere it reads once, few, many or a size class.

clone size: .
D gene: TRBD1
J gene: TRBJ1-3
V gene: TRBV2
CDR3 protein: CASSTGEGNTIYF
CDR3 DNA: TGTGCCAGCAGTACAGGGGAAGGAAACACCATATATTTT

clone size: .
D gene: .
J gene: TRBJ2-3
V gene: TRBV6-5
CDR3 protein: CASARTASTDTQYF
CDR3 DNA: TGTGCCAGCGCTAGGACAGCCAGCACAGATACGCAGTATTTT

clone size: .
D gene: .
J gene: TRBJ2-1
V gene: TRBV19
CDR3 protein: CASSTVLANEQFF
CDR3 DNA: TGTGCCAGTAGTACGGTGCTAGCCAATGAGCAGTTCTTC

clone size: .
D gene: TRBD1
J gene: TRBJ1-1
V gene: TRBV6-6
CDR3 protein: CASTFDRGVAEAFF
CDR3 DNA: TGTGCCAGCACCTTCGACAGGGGGGTCGCTGAAGCTTTCTTT

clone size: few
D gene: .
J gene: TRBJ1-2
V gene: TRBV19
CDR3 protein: CASSDFLNYGYTF
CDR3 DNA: TGTGCCAGTAGCGACTTTCTTAACTATGGCTACACCTTC

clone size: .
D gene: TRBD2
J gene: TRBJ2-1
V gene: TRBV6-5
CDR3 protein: CASSYLAGDYNEQFF
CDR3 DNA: TGTGCCAGCAGTTATCTAGCGGGGGACTACAATGAGCAGTTCTTC

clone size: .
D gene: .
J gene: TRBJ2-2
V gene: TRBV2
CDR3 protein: CASSFTGSGELFF
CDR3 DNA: TGTGCCAGCAGTTTTACAGGGTCCGGGGAGCTGTTTTTT

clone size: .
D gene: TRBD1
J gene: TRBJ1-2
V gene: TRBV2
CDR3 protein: CASRSTGSNYGYTF
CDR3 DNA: TGTGCCAGCAGATCGACAGGGTCTAACTATGGCTACACCTTC

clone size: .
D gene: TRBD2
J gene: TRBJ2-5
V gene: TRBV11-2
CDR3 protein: CASRQSGVAGGGGETQYF
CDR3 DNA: TGTGCCAGTAGGCAGTCGGGAGTAGCGGGAGGGGGGGGAGAGACCCAGTACTTC

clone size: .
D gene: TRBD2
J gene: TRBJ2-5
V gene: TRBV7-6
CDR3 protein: CASSLVIAGAIQETQYF
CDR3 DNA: TGTGCCAGCAGCTTAGTCATAGCGGGGGCGATCCAAGAGACCCAGTACTTC

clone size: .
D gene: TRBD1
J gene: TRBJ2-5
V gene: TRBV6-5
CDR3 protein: CASRTGGEGETQYF
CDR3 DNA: TGTGCCAGCAGGACAGGGGGCGAAGGGGAGACCCAGTACTTC

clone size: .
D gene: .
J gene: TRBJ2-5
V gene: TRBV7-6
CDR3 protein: CASQRMNMAFQETQYF
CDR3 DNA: TGTGCCAGCCAGCGTATGAATATGGCATTCCAAGAGACCCAGTACTTC

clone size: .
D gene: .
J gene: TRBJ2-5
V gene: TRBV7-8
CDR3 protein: CASCPGYQETQYF
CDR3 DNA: TGTGCCAGCTGCCCGGGATACCAAGAGACCCAGTACTTC

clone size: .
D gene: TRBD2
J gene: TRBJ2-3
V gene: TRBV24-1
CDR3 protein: CATSDPRGNSGNPDTQYF
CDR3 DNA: TGTGCCACCAGTGACCCTAGAGGGAATAGCGGGAACCCAGATACGCAGTATTTT

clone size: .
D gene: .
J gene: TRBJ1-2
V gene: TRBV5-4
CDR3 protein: CASTPRVRRGYTF
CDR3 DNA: TGTGCCAGCACGCCCCGGGTGAGAAGGGGCTACACCTTC

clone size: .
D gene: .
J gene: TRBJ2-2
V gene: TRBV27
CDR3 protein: CASSFQRGTGELFF
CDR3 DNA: TGTGCCAGCAGTTTCCAACGAGGCACCGGGGAGCTGTTTTTT

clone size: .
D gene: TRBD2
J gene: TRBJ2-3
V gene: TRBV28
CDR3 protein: CASSLAGGTDTQYF
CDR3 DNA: TGTGCCAGCAGTTTGGCGGGAGGAACAGATACGCAGTATTTT

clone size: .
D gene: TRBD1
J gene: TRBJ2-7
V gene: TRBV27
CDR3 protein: CASSKTGTGAYEQYF
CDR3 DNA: TGTGCCAGCAGTAAAACCGGGACAGGCGCCTACGAGCAGTACTTC

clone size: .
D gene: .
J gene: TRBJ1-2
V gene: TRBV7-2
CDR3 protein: CASSLDRSYGYTF
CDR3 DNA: TGTGCCAGCAGTCTAGACCGAAGCTATGGCTACACCTTC

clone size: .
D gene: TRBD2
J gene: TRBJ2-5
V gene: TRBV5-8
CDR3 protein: CASSFAGGAETQYF
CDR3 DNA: TGTGCCAGCAGCTTCGCGGGGGGTGCTGAGACCCAGTACTTC

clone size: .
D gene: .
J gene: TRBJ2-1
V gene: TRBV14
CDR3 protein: CASSQRTPSSYNEQFF
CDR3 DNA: TGTGCCAGCAGCCAAAGGACACCGAGCTCCTACAATGAGCAGTTCTTC

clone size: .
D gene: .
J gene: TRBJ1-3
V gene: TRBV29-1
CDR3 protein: CSARSGSGGNTIYF
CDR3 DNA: TGCAGCGCCCGGTCAGGATCAGGTGGAAACACCATATATTTT

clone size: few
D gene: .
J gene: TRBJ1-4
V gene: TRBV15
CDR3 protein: CATSRDRVSRQGYKF
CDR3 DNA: TGTGCCACCAGCAGAGATCGAGTCTCGCGACAAGGATACAAATTT

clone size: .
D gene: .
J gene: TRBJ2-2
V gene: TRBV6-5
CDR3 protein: CASRAGVTGELFF
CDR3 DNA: TGTGCCAGCAGAGCAGGGGTTACCGGGGAGCTGTTTTTT

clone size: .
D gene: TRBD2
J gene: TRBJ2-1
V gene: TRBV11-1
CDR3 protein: CASSPLSGRGHEQFF
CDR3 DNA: TGTGCCAGCAGCCCCCTTAGCGGGAGAGGCCATGAGCAGTTCTTC

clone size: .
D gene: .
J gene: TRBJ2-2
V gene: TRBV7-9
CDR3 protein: CASSYYSSVGELFF
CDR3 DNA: TGTGCCAGCAGCTACTACTCGTCGGTGGGGGAGCTGTTTTTT

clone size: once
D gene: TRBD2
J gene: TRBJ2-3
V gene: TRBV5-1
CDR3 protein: CASSSYYKPTSGRTDTQYF
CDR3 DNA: TGCGCCAGCAGCTCCTACTATAAACCGACTAGCGGCCGCACAGATACGCAGTATTTT

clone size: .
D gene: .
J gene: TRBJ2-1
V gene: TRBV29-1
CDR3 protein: CSVDRRGGGSSYNEQFF
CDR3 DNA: TGCAGCGTTGACCGCAGGGGCGGGGGTAGCTCCTACAATGAGCAGTTCTTC

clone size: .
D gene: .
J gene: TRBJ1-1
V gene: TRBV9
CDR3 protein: CASSRTGLRETEAFF
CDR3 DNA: TGTGCCAGCAGCAGAACAGGGTTGAGAGAAACTGAAGCTTTCTTT

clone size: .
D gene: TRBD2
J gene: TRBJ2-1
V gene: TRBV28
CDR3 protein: CASWGSGIYNEQFF
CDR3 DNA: TGTGCCAGCTGGGGTAGCGGGATATACAATGAGCAGTTCTTC

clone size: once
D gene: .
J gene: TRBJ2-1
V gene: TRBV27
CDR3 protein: CASTPRGRSYNEQFF
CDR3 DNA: TGTGCCAGCACCCCCCGAGGCCGCTCCTACAATGAGCAGTTCTTC

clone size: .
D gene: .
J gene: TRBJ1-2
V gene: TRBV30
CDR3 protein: CAWRRNQGNGGYTF
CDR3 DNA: TGTGCCTGGAGAAGAAACCAGGGGAATGGTGGCTACACCTTC

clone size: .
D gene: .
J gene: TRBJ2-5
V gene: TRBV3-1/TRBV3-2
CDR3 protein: CASSQIRGETQYF
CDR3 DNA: TGTGCCAGCAGCCAGATCAGGGGAGAGACCCAGTACTTC

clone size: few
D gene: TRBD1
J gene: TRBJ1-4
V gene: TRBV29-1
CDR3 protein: CSVATGDKLFF
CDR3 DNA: TGCAGCGTGGCAACAGGGGACAAACTGTTTTTT

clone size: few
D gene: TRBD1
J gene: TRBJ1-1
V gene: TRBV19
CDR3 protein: CASSEGQANTEAFF
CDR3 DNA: TGTGCCAGTAGCGAGGGACAGGCGAACACTGAAGCTTTCTTT

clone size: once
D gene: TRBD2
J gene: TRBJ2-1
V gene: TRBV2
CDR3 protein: CASITSPSGGYNEQFF
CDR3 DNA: TGTGCCAGCATCACATCCCCTAGCGGGGGCTACAATGAGCAGTTCTTC

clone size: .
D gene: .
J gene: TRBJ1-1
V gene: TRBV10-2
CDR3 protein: CASGQTEAFF
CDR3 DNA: TGCGCCAGTGGACAGACTGAAGCTTTCTTT

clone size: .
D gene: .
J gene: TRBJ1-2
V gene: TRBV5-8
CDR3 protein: CASKLGAARGYGYTF
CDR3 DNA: TGTGCCAGCAAATTAGGGGCGGCCCGTGGCTATGGCTACACCTTC

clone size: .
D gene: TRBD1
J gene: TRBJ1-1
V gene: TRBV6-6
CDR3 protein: CASQDRVDTEAFF
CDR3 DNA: TGTGCCAGCCAGGACAGGGTCGACACTGAAGCTTTCTTT

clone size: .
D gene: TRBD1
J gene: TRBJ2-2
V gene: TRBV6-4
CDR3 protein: CASSPGTDTGELFF
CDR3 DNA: TGTGCCAGCAGTCCCGGGACAGACACCGGGGAGCTGTTTTTT

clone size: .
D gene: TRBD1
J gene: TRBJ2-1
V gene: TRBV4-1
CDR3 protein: CASSQDPGQINNEQFF
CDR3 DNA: TGCGCCAGCAGCCAAGATCCGGGACAGATAAACAATGAGCAGTTCTTC

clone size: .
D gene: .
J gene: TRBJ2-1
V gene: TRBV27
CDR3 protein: CASFSRDVGLGGASGFGQFF
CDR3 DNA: TGTGCCAGCTTTTCCCGCGACGTGGGGTTGGGCGGGGCCTCGGGGTTTGGGCAGTTCTTC

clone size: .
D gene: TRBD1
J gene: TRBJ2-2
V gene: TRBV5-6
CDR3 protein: CASSFRTGGFITGELFF
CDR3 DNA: TGTGCCAGCAGCTTCCGGACAGGGGGTTTCATCACCGGGGAGCTGTTTTTT

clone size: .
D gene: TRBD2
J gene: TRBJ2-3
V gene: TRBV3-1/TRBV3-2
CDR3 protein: CASRTSGAGGTDTQYF
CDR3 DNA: TGTGCCAGCAGGACTAGCGGGGCTGGGGGCACAGATACGCAGTATTTT

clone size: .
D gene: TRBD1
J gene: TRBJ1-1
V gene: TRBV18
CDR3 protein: CASSPGTGGTEAFF
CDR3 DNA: TGTGCCAGCTCACCGGGGACAGGGGGTACTGAAGCTTTCTTT

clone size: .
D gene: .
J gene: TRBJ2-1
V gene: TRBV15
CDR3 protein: CATNQRNEQFF
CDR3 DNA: TGTGCCACCAACCAGCGCAATGAGCAGTTCTTC

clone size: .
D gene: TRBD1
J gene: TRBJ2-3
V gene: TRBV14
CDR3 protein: CASSRTGQGISTDTQYF
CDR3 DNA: TGTGCCAGCAGCCGGACCGGACAGGGAATAAGCACAGATACGCAGTATTTT